This T cell receptor (beta chain) originates from a study of blood T cells in healthy people across ages (dated by TCRdb to between 2014 and 2016). With regard to the full study: Template switching captured roughly one uniquely barcoded TCR beta cDNA molecule per two T cells in model experiments. Age-related changes in TCR beta repertoire diversity were measured in the study by deep sequencing normalized with unique cDNA molecular identifiers. Donors were grouped into four age groups: young (average 16 years), middle-aged (roughly 37), aged (around 60) and long-lived (around 80). Donors of different ages were randomly distributed across sequencing lanes to avoid experimental bias. For two donors (one aged 18 to 29 and one aged 80 or older), the study analyzed two additional independent replicas of 1 million unique cDNA reads from the same blood draw.

The method behind the library was 5' RACE. The sequencer was an Illumina HiSeq 2500. A second PCR of about 7 to 12 cycles was performed with a sample-barcoded 5' primer and a J-beta primer mix. Each TCR beta cDNA molecule received a unique molecular identifier from a template-switch 5' adaptor carrying 12 random nucleotides. Each sample yielded at least 3 million CDR3-containing paired-end reads. All of the RNA was converted into first-strand cDNA using the Mint cDNA synthesis kit, with a TRBC-specific oligonucleotide serving as the primer. After uracil-DNA glycosylase treatment, a first 18-cycle PCR used universal primers M1SS and BC2_uni_R on all cDNA. In the original analysis: Each sample was normalized by randomly selecting 1 million high-quality reads, each carrying a distinct molecular identifier. Reads with shared molecular identifiers were discarded instead of being binned into consensus sequences. MiTCR, run with a Q25 quality threshold and the strictest error-elimination algorithm, handled CDR3 identification, clonotype clustering and error correction. Lower-bound total TCR beta diversity was estimated with a nonparametric unseen species model using Euler transformation. Starting from the raw public reads, TCRdb applied fastp trimming at Q25, assembled clones with MiXCR and retained in-frame beta chains. Each CDR3 protein appears once, grouped with its most common genes and DNA. Here the V and J calls rest on TCRdb's processing, not on the authors' analysis. The sample profile shows 540,000 or so distinct CDR3 sequences; 25% to 30% of them were found once. The ten largest clones take up around 20% of the sample.

Results and caveats for the whole study, not just this receptor: Donor CMV infection status was unknown, potentially confounding age-related changes in expanded clonotypes. Observed TCR beta diversity per million T cells fell roughly linearly with age, and a significant reduction was already apparent by age around 40. Because profiling used bulk unsorted PBMCs, naive and antigen-experienced compartments could not be compared conclusively. The long-lived group showed more naive CD4+ T cells, fewer expanded clones and increased TCR diversity than the aged group, suggesting age selection. The percentage of naive T cells measured by flow cytometry correlated strongly with observed TCR beta diversity. Estimates of total diversity based on one million sequenced T cells were considered lower bounds and underestimates.

Comment on this clonotype: Its cognate antigen has yet to be identified. At one end, the junction sequence differs from germline, possibly due to a read error.

The CDR3 runs 14 residues from the cysteine to the phenylalanine. The DNA shown is the 42-base CDR3, in frame from base 1. The germline V gene (reference sequence) specifies SEHNR as CDR1 and FQNEAQ as CDR2. The donors were 40 or so Caucasian individuals from Russia, aged roughly 6 to 100 years, who were systemically healthy. Roughly 9 milliliters of peripheral blood were drawn from each donor into EDTA-treated Vacutainer tubes. Ficoll-Paque density-gradient centrifugation was used to isolate PBMCs, with at least 6.5 million per sample. Trizol reagent was used to extract total RNA from the PBMCs, yielding at least 5.5 micrograms per sample. Naive CD45RAhigh/CD27high T cell percentages were measured by flow cytometry on a PBMC aliquot from every donor.

The TCR sequence derives from a woman between 70 and 85 years old in good health. The chain couples TRBV7-9 to TRBJ1-2; the D gene is not confidently resolved. The specimen sequenced was blood. The nucleotide sequence reads TGTACCAGCAGCCCCGACATTAGTAACTATGGCTACACCTTC. This sequence encodes CTSSPDISNYGYTF.